This TCR beta chain was documented in a study of CD8 T cells in Susac syndrome. In blood CD8+ and CD4+ T cells, TCR beta underwent sequencing. The CDR3 covers 14 residues. V was clipped by 0 bases and J by 7 bases; unmatched bases: 4. CDR1 SGHNT and CDR2 YYREEE come from the germline V gene (reference sequence). Roughly 0.45 to 1 ug RNA was reverse transcribed with random hexamers. The TCR beta CDR3 was amplified by immunoSEQ multiplex PCR across 54 Vbeta, 13 Jbeta. TCRdb independently ran MiXCR on the immunoSEQ multiplex PCR reads; one entry per CDR3 protein. The sample lists approximately 190,000 distinct CDR3 sequences, under 95% occurring once.

The TCR comes from a human donor in good health. The chain couples TRBV5-4 to TRBJ1-2; 9 bases match TRBD1. Material: CD4+ T cells from PBMCs. CDR3 amino acids: CASSLGGTGPGYTF. The CDR3 DNA is TGTGCCAGCAGCTTGGGCGGGACAGGGCCTGGCTACACCTTC.